A selection of T cell receptor beta chains follows, all from one sample in a study of blood T cell repertoires in COVID-19. TCRdb's table, derived via immunoSEQ multiplex PCR, lists solely in-frame clones and lacks some. The repertoire holds under 200,000 clones, with 83% as singletons. The material sequenced was peripheral blood. Receptor source: a human donor in a cohort sampled during active COVID-19. Both conserved end residues are part of each CDR3. The order of the fields is CDR3 length, D gene, V gene, J gene, clone size, CDR3 DNA, CDR3 protein. D genes are given only for firm matches. Some rows mark clone size as missing; the rest say once, few, many or name a class of expanded clone.

cdr3_length: 16; d_call: NA; v_call: TRBV28; j_call: TRBJ1-5; clone_size: NA; cdr3_nt: TGTGCCAGCACCATCAGGACAGATTATAGCAATCAGCCCCAGCATTTT; cdr3_aa: CASTIRTDYSNQPQHF
cdr3_length: 13; d_call: NA; v_call: TRBV12-3/TRBV12-4; j_call: TRBJ2-5; clone_size: few; cdr3_nt: TGTGCCAGCAGTCCTCCAGTCCAAGAGACCCAGTACTTC; cdr3_aa: CASSPPVQETQYF
cdr3_length: 16; d_call: NA; v_call: TRBV2; j_call: TRBJ1-3; clone_size: NA; cdr3_nt: TGTGCCAGCAGTGAAGGTCGTGCAGGGCGCGGAAACACCATATATTTT; cdr3_aa: CASSEGRAGRGNTIYF
cdr3_length: 16; d_call: NA; v_call: TRBV10-3; j_call: TRBJ2-7; clone_size: NA; cdr3_nt: TGTGCCATCAGTGATCCGACAGGCCCCAGCTCCTACGAGCAGTACTTC; cdr3_aa: CAISDPTGPSSYEQYF
cdr3_length: 18; d_call: TRBD1; v_call: TRBV28; j_call: TRBJ1-5; clone_size: NA; cdr3_nt: TGTGCCAGCCGAAAAGACAGGGTGATTGAGTCGGGCAATCAGCCCCAGCATTTT; cdr3_aa: CASRKDRVIESGNQPQHF
cdr3_length: 14; d_call: NA; v_call: TRBV9; j_call: TRBJ2-7; clone_size: NA; cdr3_nt: TGTGCCAGCAGCGTAGGCGGCGCTTACTACGAGCAGTACTTC; cdr3_aa: CASSVGGAYYEQYF
cdr3_length: 13; d_call: NA; v_call: TRBV7-6; j_call: TRBJ2-7; clone_size: NA; cdr3_nt: TGTGCCAGCAGCGAACCTAAGACCTACGAGCAGTACTTC; cdr3_aa: CASSEPKTYEQYF
cdr3_length: 17; d_call: NA; v_call: TRBV7-9; j_call: TRBJ1-5; clone_size: NA; cdr3_nt: TGTGCCAGCAGCTTAGAGCTGACAGGAATTAGCAATCAGCCCCAGCATTTT; cdr3_aa: CASSLELTGISNQPQHF
cdr3_length: 15; d_call: NA; v_call: TRBV28; j_call: TRBJ2-1; clone_size: NA; cdr3_nt: TGTGCCAGCACTACAGGGTCCAACTCCTACAATGAGCAGTTCTTC; cdr3_aa: CASTTGSNSYNEQFF
cdr3_length: 15; d_call: NA; v_call: TRBV19; j_call: TRBJ1-4; clone_size: NA; cdr3_nt: TGTGCCAGTAGTACGGGAGGGCCCCCTAATGAAAAACTGTTTTTT; cdr3_aa: CASSTGGPPNEKLFF
cdr3_length: 14; d_call: TRBD1; v_call: TRBV9; j_call: TRBJ1-1; clone_size: few; cdr3_nt: TGTGCCAGCAGCGCGTGGACAGGGGACACTGAAGCTTTCTTT; cdr3_aa: CASSAWTGDTEAFF
cdr3_length: 15; d_call: TRBD2; v_call: TRBV7-2; j_call: TRBJ2-7; clone_size: NA; cdr3_nt: TGTGCCAGCAGCCGTATAGCGGGGGCCTCCTACGAGCAGTACTTC; cdr3_aa: CASSRIAGASYEQYF
cdr3_length: 12; d_call: TRBD1; v_call: TRBV7-9; j_call: TRBJ2-7; clone_size: NA; cdr3_nt: TGTGCCAGCACTGTCAGGGGGTACGAGCAGTACTTC; cdr3_aa: CASTVRGYEQYF
cdr3_length: 17; d_call: TRBD1; v_call: TRBV18; j_call: TRBJ2-1; clone_size: NA; cdr3_nt: TGTGCCAGCTCACCACCGGGGACAGGGGGCTCCTACAATGAGCAGTTCTTC; cdr3_aa: CASSPPGTGGSYNEQFF
cdr3_length: 14; d_call: NA; v_call: TRBV18; j_call: TRBJ1-2; clone_size: NA; cdr3_nt: TGTGCCAGCTCCTTGACAGCTTTGTCTTATGGCTACACCTTC; cdr3_aa: CASSLTALSYGYTF
cdr3_length: 16; d_call: TRBD2; v_call: TRBV6-1; j_call: TRBJ2-1; clone_size: NA; cdr3_nt: TGTGCCAGCAGTGAAGAAGGGACTACCTTCTACAATGAGCAGTTCTTC; cdr3_aa: CASSEEGTTFYNEQFF
cdr3_length: 16; d_call: TRBD2; v_call: TRBV7-6; j_call: TRBJ2-5; clone_size: NA; cdr3_nt: TGTGCCAGCAGCTCCCGACTAGCGGGAGGGGAAGAGACCCAGTACTTC; cdr3_aa: CASSSRLAGGEETQYF
cdr3_length: 16; d_call: NA; v_call: TRBV11-2; j_call: TRBJ2-7; clone_size: NA; cdr3_nt: TGTGCCAGCAGCTTAACGTTTAGAGGGAGGGGGGACGAGCAGTACTTC; cdr3_aa: CASSLTFRGRGDEQYF
cdr3_length: 14; d_call: NA; v_call: TRBV21-1; j_call: TRBJ2-4; clone_size: NA; cdr3_nt: TGTGCCAGCAGCAAAGGCGGGGGGCGAGACATTCAGTACTTC; cdr3_aa: CASSKGGGRDIQYF
cdr3_length: 24; d_call: TRBD2; v_call: TRBV18; j_call: TRBJ2-7; clone_size: NA; cdr3_nt: TGTGCCAGCTCACCAAAACTCTTGGCGTACGGCCCGGGACTAGCGGGAGCAGGGGCCTACGAGCAGTACTTC; cdr3_aa: CASSPKLLAYGPGLAGAGAYEQYF
cdr3_length: 20; d_call: TRBD1; v_call: TRBV27; j_call: TRBJ2-4; clone_size: NA; cdr3_nt: TGTGCCAGCAGTTTACGGAACGGGACAGGGGGCCGTTTGGCCAAAAACATTCAGTACTTC; cdr3_aa: CASSLRNGTGGRLAKNIQYF
cdr3_length: 13; d_call: NA; v_call: TRBV10-1; j_call: TRBJ2-2; clone_size: NA; cdr3_nt: TGCGCCAGCAGCGGGACGAACACCGGGGAGCTGTTTTTT; cdr3_aa: CASSGTNTGELFF
cdr3_length: 15; d_call: TRBD1; v_call: TRBV10-1; j_call: TRBJ1-2; clone_size: once; cdr3_nt: TGCGCCAGCAGTTCGGGACAGGGGGCTACGGGTGGCTACACCTTC; cdr3_aa: CASSSGQGATGGYTF
cdr3_length: 18; d_call: NA; v_call: TRBV7-6; j_call: TRBJ1-6; clone_size: NA; cdr3_nt: TGTGCCAGCAGCTTAAGGGCGGGGGGGGCGCCGAATAATTCACCCCTCCACTTT; cdr3_aa: CASSLRAGGAPNNSPLHF
cdr3_length: 17; d_call: TRBD2; v_call: TRBV19; j_call: TRBJ2-1; clone_size: NA; cdr3_nt: TGTGCCAGTAGCGGGACTAGCGGAATCCGCTCCTACAATGAGCAGTTCTTC; cdr3_aa: CASSGTSGIRSYNEQFF
cdr3_length: 14; d_call: NA; v_call: TRBV19; j_call: TRBJ2-3; clone_size: NA; cdr3_nt: TGTGCCAGTAGTACAACGCCCCCGGGAAATACGCAGTATTTT; cdr3_aa: CASSTTPPGNTQYF